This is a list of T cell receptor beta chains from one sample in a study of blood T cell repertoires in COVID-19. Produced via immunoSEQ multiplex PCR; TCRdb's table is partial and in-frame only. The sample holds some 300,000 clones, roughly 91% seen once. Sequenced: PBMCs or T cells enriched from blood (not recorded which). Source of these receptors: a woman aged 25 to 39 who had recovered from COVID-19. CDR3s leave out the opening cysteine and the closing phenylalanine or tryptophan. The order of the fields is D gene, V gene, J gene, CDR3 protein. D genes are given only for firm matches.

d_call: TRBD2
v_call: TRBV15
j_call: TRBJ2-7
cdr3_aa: ATSRDSSGSYEQY

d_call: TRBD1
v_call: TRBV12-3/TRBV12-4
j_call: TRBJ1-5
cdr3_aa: ASRTGVRQPQH

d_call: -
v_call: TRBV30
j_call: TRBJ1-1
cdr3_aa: AWSSFSTGFPLEAF

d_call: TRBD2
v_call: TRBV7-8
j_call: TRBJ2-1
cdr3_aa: ASSFGRAPYNEQF

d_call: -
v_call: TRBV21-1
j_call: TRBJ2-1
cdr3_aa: ASSRLERQGSWNEQF

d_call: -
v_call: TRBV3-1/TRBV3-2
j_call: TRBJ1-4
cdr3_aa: ASSQGQNEKLF

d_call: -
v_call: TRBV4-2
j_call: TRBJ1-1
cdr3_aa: ASRPETMNTEAF

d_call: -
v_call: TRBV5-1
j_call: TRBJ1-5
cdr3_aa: ASSLEPGDQPQH

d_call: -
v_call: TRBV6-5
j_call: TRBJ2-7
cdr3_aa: ASSRSIYEQY

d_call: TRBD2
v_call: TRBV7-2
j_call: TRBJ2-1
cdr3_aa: ASSPGGARSYNEQF

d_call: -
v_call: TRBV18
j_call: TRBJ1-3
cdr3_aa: ASSPTGPRGNTIY

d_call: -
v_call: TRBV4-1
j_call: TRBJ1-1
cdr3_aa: ASSQDLRGQRTEAF

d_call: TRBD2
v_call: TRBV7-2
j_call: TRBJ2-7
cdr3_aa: ASSPVASGRGEQY

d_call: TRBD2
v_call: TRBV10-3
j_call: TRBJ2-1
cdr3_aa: AISELGTGGLGNEQF

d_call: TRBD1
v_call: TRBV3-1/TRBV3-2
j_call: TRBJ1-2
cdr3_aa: ASSREQGLSGYT

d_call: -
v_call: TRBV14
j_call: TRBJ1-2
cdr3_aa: ASSQWTLYGYT